These 2 T cell receptor beta chains originate from one sample sequenced in a study of human T cells and chemical hapten exposure. Noted time point: patch test 1, 2 weeks after DPC sensitization. Noted treatment: therapeutic diphenylcyclopropenone sensitization with weekly scalp DPC. TCRdb fed the RACE reads into MiXCR, producing one record per CDR3 protein. The sample lists over 95,000 distinct CDR3 sequences, roughly 12% seen once, with over 2% in the top ten. The source material was whole blood, sampled in connection with sensitization to the hapten diphenylcyclopropenone (DPC). The source is a woman aged 40-49 years with alopecia areata. Some clones in this sample may be carry-over from other donors' samples.

The chain has TRBV12-3 or TRBV12-4 and TRBJ2-2, with 9 bases that match TRBD2. The CDR3 totals 15 residues. The trim removed 6 bases at V and 4 bases at J, leaving 6 bases unmatched. The CDR3 protein is CASRPGLAVTGELFF. The CDR3 region has the DNA TGTGCCAGCAGGCCGGGACTAGCCGTCACCGGGGAGCTGTTTTTT.

CDR3 sequence (DNA): TGTGCCAGCATGAGCGGGGGCGCGGACGAGCAGTACTTC. Encoded protein: CASMSGGADEQYF. The rearrangement joins TRBV28 to TRBJ2-7, with 8 nucleotides matching TRBD2. The CDR3 extends over 13 amino acids. Trimming at V came to 7 bases and at J to 5 bases, leaving 7 bases not matched to a gene. Germline loops: CDR1 MDHEN, CDR2 SYDVKM.